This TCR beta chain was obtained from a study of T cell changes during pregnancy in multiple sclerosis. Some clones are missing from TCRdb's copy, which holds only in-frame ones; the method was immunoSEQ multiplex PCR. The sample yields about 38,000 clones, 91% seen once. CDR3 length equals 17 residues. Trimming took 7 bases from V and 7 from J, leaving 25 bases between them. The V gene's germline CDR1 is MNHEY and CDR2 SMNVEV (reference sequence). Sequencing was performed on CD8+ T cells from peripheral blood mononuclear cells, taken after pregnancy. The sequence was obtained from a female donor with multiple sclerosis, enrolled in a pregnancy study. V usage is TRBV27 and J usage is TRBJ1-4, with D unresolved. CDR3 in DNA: TGTGCCAGCACCGCGGAAGGTGTGAGGCTCGGGAGTGAAAAACTGTTTTTT. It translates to CASTAEGVRLGSEKLFF.